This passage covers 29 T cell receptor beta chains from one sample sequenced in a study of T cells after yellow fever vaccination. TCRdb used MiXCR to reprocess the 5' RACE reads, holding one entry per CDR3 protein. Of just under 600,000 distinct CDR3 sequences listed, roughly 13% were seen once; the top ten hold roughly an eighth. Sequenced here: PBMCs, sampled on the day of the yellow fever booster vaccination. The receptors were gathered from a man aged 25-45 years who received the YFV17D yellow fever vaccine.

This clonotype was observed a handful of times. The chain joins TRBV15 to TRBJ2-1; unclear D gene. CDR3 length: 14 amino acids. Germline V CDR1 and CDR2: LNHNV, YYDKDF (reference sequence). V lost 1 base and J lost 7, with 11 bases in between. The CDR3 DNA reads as TGTGCCACCAGCAGAGCGGGTAGAGAGAATGAGCAGTTCTTC. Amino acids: CATSRAGRENEQFF.

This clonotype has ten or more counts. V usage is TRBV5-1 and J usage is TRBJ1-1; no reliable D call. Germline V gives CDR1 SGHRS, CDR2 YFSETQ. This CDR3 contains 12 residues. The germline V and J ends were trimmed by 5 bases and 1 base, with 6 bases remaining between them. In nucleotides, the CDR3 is TGCGCCAGCAGTCCGGGGAACACTGAAGCTTTCTTT. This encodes CASSPGNTEAFF. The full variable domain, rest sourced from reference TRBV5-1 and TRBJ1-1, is KAGVTQTPRYLIKTRGQQVTLSCSPISGHRSVSWYQQTPGQGLQFLFEYFSETQRNKGNFPGRFSGRQFSNSRSEMNVSTLELGDSALYLCASSPGNTEAFFGQGTRLTVV.

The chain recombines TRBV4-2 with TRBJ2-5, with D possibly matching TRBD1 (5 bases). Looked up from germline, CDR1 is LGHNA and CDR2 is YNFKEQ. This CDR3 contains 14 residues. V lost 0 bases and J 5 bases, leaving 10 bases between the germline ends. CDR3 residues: CASSQEPRDETQYF. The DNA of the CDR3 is TGTGCCAGCAGCCAAGAGCCCAGGGATGAGACCCAGTACTTC.

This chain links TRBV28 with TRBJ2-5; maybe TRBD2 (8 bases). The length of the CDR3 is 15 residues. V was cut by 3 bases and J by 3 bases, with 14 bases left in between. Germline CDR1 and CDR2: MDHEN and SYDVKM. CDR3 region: CASSFRGGQKETQYF. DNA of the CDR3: TGTGCCAGCAGTTTCCGGGGGGGACAGAAAGAGACCCAGTACTTC.

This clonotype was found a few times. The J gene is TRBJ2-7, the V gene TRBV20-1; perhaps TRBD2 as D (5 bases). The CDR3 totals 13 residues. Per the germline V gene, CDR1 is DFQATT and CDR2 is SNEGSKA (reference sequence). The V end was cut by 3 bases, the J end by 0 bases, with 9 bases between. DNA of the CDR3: TGCAGTGCTAGGTTCCTAGCCTCCTACGAGCAGTACTTC. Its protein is CSARFLASYEQYF.

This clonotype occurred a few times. The DNA of the CDR3 is TGTGCCAGCAGCTTAGCGCACTTAGGCTCTGGGGCCAACGTCCTGACTTTC. Amino acids: CASSLAHLGSGANVLTF. The J gene is TRBJ2-6, the V gene TRBV7-9; D remains ambiguous. Trimming stripped 0 bases from V and 0 bases from J, with 9 bases between. The germline gives CDR1 SEHNR, CDR2 FQNEAQ (reference sequence). The CDR3 has 17 amino acids. The full variable domain, completed using reference TRBV7-9 and TRBJ2-6, is DTGVSQNPRHKITKRGQNVTFRCDPISEHNRLYWYRQTLGQGPEFLTYFQNEAQLEKSRLLSDRFSAERPKGSFSTLEIQRTEQGDSAMYLCASSLAHLGSGANVLTFGAGSRLTVL.

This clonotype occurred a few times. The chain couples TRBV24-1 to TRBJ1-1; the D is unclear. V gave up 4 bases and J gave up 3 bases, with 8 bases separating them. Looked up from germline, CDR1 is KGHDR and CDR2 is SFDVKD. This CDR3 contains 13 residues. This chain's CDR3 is CATSDLDDTEAFF. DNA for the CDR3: TGTGCCACCAGTGACCTGGACGACACTGAAGCTTTCTTT.

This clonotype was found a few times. The CDR3 region is CASRGTQLGANVLTF. The CDR3 DNA reads TGTGCCAGCAGGGGAACACAACTGGGGGCCAACGTCCTGACTTTC. V usage is TRBV6-1 and J usage is TRBJ2-6; D is uncertain. Trimming cost V 6 bases and J 4 bases, with 13 bases left between them. Germline V gene sequence: CDR1 MNHNS, CDR2 SASEGT. The CDR3 spans 15 residues.

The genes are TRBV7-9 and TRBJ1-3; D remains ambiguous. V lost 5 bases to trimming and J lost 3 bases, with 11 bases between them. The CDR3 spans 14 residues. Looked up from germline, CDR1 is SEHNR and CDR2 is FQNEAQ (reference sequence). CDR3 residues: CASSTAVGGNTIYF. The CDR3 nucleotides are TGTGCCAGCAGCACCGCGGTGGGTGGAAACACCATATATTTT.

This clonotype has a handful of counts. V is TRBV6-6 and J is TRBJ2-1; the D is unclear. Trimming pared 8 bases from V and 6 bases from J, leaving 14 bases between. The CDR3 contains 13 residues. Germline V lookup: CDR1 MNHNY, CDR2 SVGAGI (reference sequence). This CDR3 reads CASFRSKTNEQFF. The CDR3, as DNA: TGTGCCAGCTTTCGGAGTAAAACCAATGAGCAGTTCTTC.

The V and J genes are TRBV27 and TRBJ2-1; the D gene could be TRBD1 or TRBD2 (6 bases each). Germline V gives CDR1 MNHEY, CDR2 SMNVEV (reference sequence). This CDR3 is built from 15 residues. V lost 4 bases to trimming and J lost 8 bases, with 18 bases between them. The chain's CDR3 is CASSSEGGLGDEQFF. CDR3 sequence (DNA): TGTGCCAGCAGTTCGGAAGGGGGGCTCGGGGATGAGCAGTTCTTC.

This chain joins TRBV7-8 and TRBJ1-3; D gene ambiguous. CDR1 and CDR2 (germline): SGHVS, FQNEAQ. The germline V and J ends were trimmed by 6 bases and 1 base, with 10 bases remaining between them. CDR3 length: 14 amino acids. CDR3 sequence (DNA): TGTGCCAGCAGTGGCCCGGGGTCTGGAAACACCATATATTTT. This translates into CASSGPGSGNTIYF.

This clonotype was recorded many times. CDR3 amino acids: CASSPRGGEQFF. CDR3 nucleotides: TGTGCCAGCTCACCCCGGGGGGGAGAGCAGTTCTTC. V gene TRBV18 combines with J gene TRBJ2-1, with 8 bases that match TRBD2. With V trimmed by 3 bases and J by 10 bases, 2 bases remained unmatched. CDR1 and CDR2 from the germline V gene are KGHSH and LQKENI. This CDR3 is built from 12 residues.

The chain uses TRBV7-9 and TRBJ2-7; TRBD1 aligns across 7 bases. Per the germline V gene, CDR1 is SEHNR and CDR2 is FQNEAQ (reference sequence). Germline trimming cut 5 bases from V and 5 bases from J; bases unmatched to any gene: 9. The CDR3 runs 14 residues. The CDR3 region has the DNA TGTGCCAGCAGCGACCACCGGGACAGCCACGAGCAGTACTTC. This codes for CASSDHRDSHEQYF.

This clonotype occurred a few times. The chain's CDR3 is CASSYSSTGGIDTQYF. The CDR3 nucleotides read TGTGCCAGCAGTTACTCGAGTACAGGGGGCATAGATACGCAGTATTTT. This rearrangement joins TRBV6-5 to TRBJ2-3; 9 bases line up with TRBD1. The V gene end was trimmed by 0 bases and the J gene end by 5 bases; junction bases not matched to a gene: 6. Germline assignment: CDR1 MNHEY and CDR2 SVGAGI. CDR3 length equals 16 residues.

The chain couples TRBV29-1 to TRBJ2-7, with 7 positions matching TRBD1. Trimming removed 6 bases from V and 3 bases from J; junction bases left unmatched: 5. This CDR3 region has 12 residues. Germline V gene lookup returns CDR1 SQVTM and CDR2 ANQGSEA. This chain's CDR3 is CSVTGVDYEQYF. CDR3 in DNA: TGCAGCGTAACAGGGGTGGACTACGAGCAGTACTTC.

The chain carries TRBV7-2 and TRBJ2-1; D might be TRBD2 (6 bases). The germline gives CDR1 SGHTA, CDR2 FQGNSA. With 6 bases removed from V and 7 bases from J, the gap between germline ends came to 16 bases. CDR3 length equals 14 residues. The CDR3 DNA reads TGTGCCAGCAGAGTTCAAGGCGGGATTAATGAGCAGTTCTTC. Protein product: CASRVQGGINEQFF. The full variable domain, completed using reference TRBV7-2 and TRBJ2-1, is GAGVSQSPSNKVTEKGKDVELRCDPISGHTALYWYRQSLGQGLEFLIYFQGNSAPDKSGLPSDRFSAERTGGSVSTLTIQRTQQEDSAVYLCASRVQGGINEQFFGPGTRLTVL.

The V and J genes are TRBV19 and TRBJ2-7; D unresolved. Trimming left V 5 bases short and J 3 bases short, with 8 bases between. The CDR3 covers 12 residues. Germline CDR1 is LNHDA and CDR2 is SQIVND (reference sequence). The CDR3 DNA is TGTGCCAGTAGTTACGGAAACTACGAGCAGTACTTC. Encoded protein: CASSYGNYEQYF.

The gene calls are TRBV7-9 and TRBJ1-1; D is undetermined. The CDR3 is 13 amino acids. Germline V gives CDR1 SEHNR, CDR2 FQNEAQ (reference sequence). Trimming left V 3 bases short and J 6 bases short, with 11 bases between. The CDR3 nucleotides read TGTGCCAGCAGCTTCCCTATCTACCCTGAAGCTTTCTTT. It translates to CASSFPIYPEAFF. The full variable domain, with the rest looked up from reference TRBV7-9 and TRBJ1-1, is DTGVSQNPRHKITKRGQNVTFRCDPISEHNRLYWYRQTLGQGPEFLTYFQNEAQLEKSRLLSDRFSAERPKGSFSTLEIQRTEQGDSAMYLCASSFPIYPEAFFGQGTRLTVV.

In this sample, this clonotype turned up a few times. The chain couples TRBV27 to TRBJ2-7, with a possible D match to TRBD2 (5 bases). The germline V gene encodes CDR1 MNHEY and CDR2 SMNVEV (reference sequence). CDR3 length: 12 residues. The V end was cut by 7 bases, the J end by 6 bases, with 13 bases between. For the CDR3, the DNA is TGTGCCAGCAATAGGGCGGGTGGCGAGCAGTACTTC. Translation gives CASNRAGGEQYF.

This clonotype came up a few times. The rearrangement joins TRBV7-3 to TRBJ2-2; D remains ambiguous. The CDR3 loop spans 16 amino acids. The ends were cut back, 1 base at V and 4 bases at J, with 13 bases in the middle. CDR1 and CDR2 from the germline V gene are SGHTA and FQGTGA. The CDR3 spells CASSLSFAQTTGELFF. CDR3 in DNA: TGTGCCAGCAGCTTAAGCTTTGCACAGACCACCGGGGAGCTGTTTTTT.

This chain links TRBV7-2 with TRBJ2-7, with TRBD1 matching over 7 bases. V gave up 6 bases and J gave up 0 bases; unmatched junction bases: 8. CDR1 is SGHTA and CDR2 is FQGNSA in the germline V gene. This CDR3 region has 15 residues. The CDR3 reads CASSPPNRGSYEQYF. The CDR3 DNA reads TGTGCCAGCAGTCCTCCGAACAGGGGCTCCTACGAGCAGTACTTC.

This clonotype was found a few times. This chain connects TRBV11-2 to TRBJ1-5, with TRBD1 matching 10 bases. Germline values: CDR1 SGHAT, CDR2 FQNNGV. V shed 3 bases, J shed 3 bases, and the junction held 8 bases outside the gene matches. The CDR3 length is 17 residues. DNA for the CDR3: TGTGCCAGCAGCTTTACCGGGACAGGGGTTTCCAATCAGCCCCAGCATTTT. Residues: CASSFTGTGVSNQPQHF.

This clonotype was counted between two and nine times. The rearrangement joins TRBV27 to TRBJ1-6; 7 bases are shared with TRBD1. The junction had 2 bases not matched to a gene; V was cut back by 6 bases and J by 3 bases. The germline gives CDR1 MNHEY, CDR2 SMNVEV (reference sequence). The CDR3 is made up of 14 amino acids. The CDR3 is CASRWDSYNSPLHF. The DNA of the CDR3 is TGTGCCAGCAGGTGGGACAGCTATAATTCACCCCTCCACTTT.

The CDR3 protein is CASSRTGVSQGYTF. In DNA form, the CDR3 reads TGTGCCAGCAGTCGAACAGGGGTATCTCAGGGCTACACCTTC. The J gene is TRBJ1-2, the V gene TRBV28, with 7 bases that match TRBD1. This CDR3 is built from 14 residues. The trim removed 5 bases at V and 8 bases at J, leaving 11 bases unmatched. Germline V gene sequence: CDR1 MDHEN, CDR2 SYDVKM.

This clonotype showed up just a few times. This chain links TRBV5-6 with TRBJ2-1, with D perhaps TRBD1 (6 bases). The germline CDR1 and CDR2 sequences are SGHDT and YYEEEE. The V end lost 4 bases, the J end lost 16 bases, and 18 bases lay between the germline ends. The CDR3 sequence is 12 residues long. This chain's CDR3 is CASSQGLARGFF. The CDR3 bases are TGTGCCAGCAGCCAGGGGTTAGCGAGAGGTTTCTTC.

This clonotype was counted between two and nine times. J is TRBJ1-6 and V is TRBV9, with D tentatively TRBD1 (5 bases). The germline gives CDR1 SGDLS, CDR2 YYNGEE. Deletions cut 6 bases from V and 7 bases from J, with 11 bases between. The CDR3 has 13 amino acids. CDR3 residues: CASTEGLNSPLHF. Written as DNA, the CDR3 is TGTGCCAGCACCGAGGGGTTGAATTCACCCCTCCACTTT.

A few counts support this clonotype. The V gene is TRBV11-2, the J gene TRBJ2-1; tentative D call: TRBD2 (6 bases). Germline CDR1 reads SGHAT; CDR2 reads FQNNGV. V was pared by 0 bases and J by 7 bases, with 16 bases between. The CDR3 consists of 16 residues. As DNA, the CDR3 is TGTGCCAGCAGCTTAGATCGAGGAGGGCCTGGTAATGAGCAGTTCTTC. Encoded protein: CASSLDRGGPGNEQFF.

The CDR3 is CASSDWTGGNEQYF. CDR3 nucleotides: TGTGCCAGCAGCGATTGGACAGGGGGAAACGAGCAGTACTTC. The J gene is TRBJ2-7, the V gene TRBV12-3 or TRBV12-4; 10 bases match TRBD1. This CDR3 has 14 amino acids. The V segment lost 6 bases and the J segment 5 bases; nucleotides outside the gene matches: 7.